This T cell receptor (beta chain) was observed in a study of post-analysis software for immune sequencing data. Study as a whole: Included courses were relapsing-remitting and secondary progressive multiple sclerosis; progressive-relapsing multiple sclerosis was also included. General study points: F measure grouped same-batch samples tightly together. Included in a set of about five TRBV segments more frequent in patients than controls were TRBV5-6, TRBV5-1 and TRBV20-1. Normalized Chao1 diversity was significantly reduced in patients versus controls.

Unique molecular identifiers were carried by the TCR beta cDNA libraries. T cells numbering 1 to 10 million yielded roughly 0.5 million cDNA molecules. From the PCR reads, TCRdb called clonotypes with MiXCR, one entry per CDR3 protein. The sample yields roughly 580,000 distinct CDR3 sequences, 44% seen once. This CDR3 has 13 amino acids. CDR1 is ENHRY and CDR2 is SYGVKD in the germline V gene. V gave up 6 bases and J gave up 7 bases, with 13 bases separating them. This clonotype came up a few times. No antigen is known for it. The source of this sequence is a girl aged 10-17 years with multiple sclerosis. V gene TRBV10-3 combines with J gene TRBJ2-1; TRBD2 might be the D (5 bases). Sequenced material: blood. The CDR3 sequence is CAIRREGGNEQFF. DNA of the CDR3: TGTGCCATCAGACGGGAAGGCGGAAATGAGCAGTTCTTC.